This entry lists 2 T cell receptor beta chains sequenced from one sample in a study of tumor and adjacent non-tumor tissue in lung cancer. The library came from three nested PCR rounds adapted from ARM-PCR protocols. TCRdb reanalysed the multiplex PCR reads using MiXCR and keeps one entry per CDR3 protein. The data show just over 200,000 distinct CDR3 sequences, about two thirds seen once. No cell sorting was done before RNA was extracted from the tissue. Sequences were obtained from lung tumor tissue. The origin of the receptors is a man aged 60 to 69 with non-small cell lung cancer.

As to this clonotype: Sequence at one end of the junction differs from germline and may be a read error. In DNA form, the CDR3 reads TGTGCCAGCAACCCTTCCGTAACTAGCGGGAGGGCCACCTACGAGCAGTACTTT. It encodes CASNPSVTSGRATYEQYF. V is TRBV4-2 and J is TRBJ2-7; 13 bases align to TRBD2. Germline V CDR1 and CDR2: LGHNA, YNFKEQ. The CDR3 length is 18 residues.

Regarding this clonotype: The junction departs from the called germline gene at one end, perhaps through a read error. The chain carries TRBV4-2 and TRBJ1-4, with D possibly TRBD1 on 5 matching bases. Per germline, CDR1 LGHNA and CDR2 YNFKEQ. CDR3 length equals 18 residues. The DNA for the CDR3 is TGTGCCAGCTGCCAAGATCTTCTCGGGGACGCGGGTGCGGAAAAACTGTTCTTT. Amino acids: CASCQDLLGDAGAEKLFF.